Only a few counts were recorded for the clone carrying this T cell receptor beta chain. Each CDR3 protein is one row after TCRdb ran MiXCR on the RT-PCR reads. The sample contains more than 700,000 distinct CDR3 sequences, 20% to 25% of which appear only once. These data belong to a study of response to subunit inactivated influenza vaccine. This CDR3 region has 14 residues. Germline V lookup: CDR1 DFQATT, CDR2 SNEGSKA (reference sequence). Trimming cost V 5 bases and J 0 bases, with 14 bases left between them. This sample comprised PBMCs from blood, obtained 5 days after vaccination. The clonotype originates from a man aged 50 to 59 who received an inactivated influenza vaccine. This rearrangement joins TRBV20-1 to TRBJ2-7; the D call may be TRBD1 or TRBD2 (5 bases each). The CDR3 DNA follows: TGCAGTGCTGGGGACGGCGGCTTCTCCTACGAGCAGTACTTC. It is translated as CSAGDGGFSYEQYF.